This TCR beta chain derives from a study of CD8+ T cells in alopecia areata. With respect to this clone: Antigen unknown.

Study observations and caveats: Scalp clonality decreased significantly with tofacitinib, and so did expanded CD8+ clones among the top 100.

Treatment described: oral pan-JAK inhibitor, 5-10 mg twice daily. Both CD4+ and CD8+ T cells were separated by sorting PBMCs. Extraction of RNA preceded its reverse transcription into cDNA, which served as the sequencing template. Clones were sequenced by immunoSEQ multiplex PCR, and TCRdb holds only the in-frame ones, with some missing. The sample consists of nearly 200,000 clones, roughly 60% of them appearing once. Germline V gene sequence: CDR1 SGHVS, CDR2 FQNEAQ. The CDR3 runs to 15 residues. V was shortened by 5 bases and J by 4 bases, with 17 bases between the two germline ends. The input for sequencing was CD4+ T cells sorted from blood, taken at week 24, from a patient treated with tofacitinib. The chain recombines TRBV7-8 with TRBJ2-5; D may be TRBD1 or TRBD2 (6 bases each). This sequence originates from a human donor with alopecia areata. The CDR3 region is CASSLTGGRRETQYF. The DNA of the CDR3 is TGTGCCAGCAGCCTAACTGGGGGGCGCAGAGAGACCCAGTACTTC.